Sequencing of this T cell receptor beta chain was carried out in a study of blood T cell repertoires in COVID-19. Original data processing: Amplification with reference gene primers provided the estimates of nucleated cell counts. Sequencing used immunoSEQ multiplex PCR; TCRdb keeps in-frame clones, though not all of them. The D gene and trimming were derived from the DNA, and the V and J assignments and clone size from that table. Found here are roughly 13,000 clones, around nine tenths of them singletons; the top ten hold 15% to 20%. Material for sequencing was peripheral blood. The TCR sequence derives from a human donor with active COVID-19. The donor label of this sample is uncertain.

The CDR3 sequence is CASTSLGVDTQYF. The CDR3 nucleotides read TGTGCCAGCACGAGTCTAGGGGTGGATACGCAGTATTTT. The chain joins TRBV6-5 to TRBJ2-3; D is perhaps TRBD1 (5 bases). The CDR3 runs 13 residues. Germline CDR1 reads MNHEY; CDR2 reads SVGAGI. V lost 7 bases and J lost 6, with 14 bases in between.